The 9 T cell receptor beta chains presented below share a single source sample, sequenced in a study of blood T cell repertoires in COVID-19. TCRdb's copy holds only in-frame clones and misses some; the assay was immunoSEQ multiplex PCR. The data hold more than 250,000 clones, with around 89% observed a single time. Sequencing was done on a sample of peripheral blood. Receptor source: a woman in her forties or fifties with COVID-19, enrolled during active disease.

This clone was picked up one time. The chain couples TRBV5-1 to TRBJ2-2; 9 bases are shared with TRBD1. Unmatched junction bases numbered 8, after V lost 3 bases and J lost 2 bases. The CDR3 spans 17 residues. Germline V gene data show CDR1 as SGHRS and CDR2 as YFSETQ. The CDR3 is CASSSLGTGRNTGELFF. CDR3 in DNA: TGCGCCAGCAGCTCCTTAGGGACAGGGCGAAACACCGGGGAGCTGTTTTTT.

This chain connects TRBV5-4 to TRBJ2-6; D is possibly TRBD2 (6 bases). The CDR3 contains 17 residues. CDR1 and CDR2 (germline): SGHNT, YYREEE (reference sequence). V shed 3 bases and J shed 0 bases, with 13 bases lying between them. CDR3 sequence: CASSSGGRGSGANVLTF. CDR3 nucleotides: TGTGCCAGCAGCTCCGGGGGACGGGGCTCTGGGGCCAACGTCCTGACTTTC.

The V and J genes are TRBV10-1 and TRBJ2-3, with 8 bases fitting TRBD2. This CDR3 contains 12 residues. The germline CDR1 and CDR2 sequences are WNHNN and SYGVQD (reference sequence). V was clipped by 6 bases and J by 7 bases; unmatched bases: 3. CDR3 loop: CASSGRGNTQYF. The CDR3 nucleotides are TGCGCCAGCAGCGGGAGGGGGAATACGCAGTATTTT.

The V and J genes are TRBV21-1 and TRBJ2-7; the table's D call TRBD1 went unverified against the DNA. TRBV21-1 is designated a pseudogene. The CDR3 runs 17 residues. The CDR3 DNA reads TGTGCTAGGTGGGCCAGTGACCAGGACAGGGCCCCCTACGAGCAGTACTTC. Amino acids: CARWASDQDRAPYEQYF.

This chain links TRBV18 with TRBJ1-1, with D tentatively TRBD1 (5 bases). Germline V gives CDR1 KGHSH, CDR2 LQKENI. Trimming cost V 1 base and J 4 bases, with 13 bases left between them. The CDR3 runs to 15 residues. CDR3 region: CASSPRRVGGTEAFF. The CDR3 coding sequence is TGTGCCAGCTCACCACGCCGGGTCGGGGGCACTGAAGCTTTCTTT.

This chain joins TRBV18 and TRBJ2-5; D gene uncertain. This CDR3 has 14 amino acids. V shed 3 bases and J shed 1 base, with 9 bases lying between them. Germline-derived CDR1 and CDR2 are KGHSH and LQKENI. CDR3 DNA: TGTGCCAGCTCACCTCTACAGTCCCAAGAGACCCAGTACTTC. Translation: CASSPLQSQETQYF.

CDR3 sequence (DNA): TGTGCCAGCAGCCACTCGGTCGGACTTAACACTGAAGCTTTCTTT. Protein sequence: CASSHSVGLNTEAFF. The chain uses TRBV5-4 and TRBJ1-1; D not certain. Trimming removed 4 bases at V and 2 bases at J, with 15 bases between. CDR3 length: 15 amino acids. Germline CDR1 and CDR2: SGHNT and YYREEE (reference sequence).

J is TRBJ2-3 and V is TRBV29-1; possible D gene TRBD1, 6 bases. V shed 5 bases and J shed 3 bases, with 15 bases lying between them. CDR3 size: 14 residues. Germline V gene data show CDR1 as SQVTM and CDR2 as ANQGSEA. The DNA of the CDR3 is TGCAGCGTTATGGGTCTTAGGGGGACAGATACGCAGTATTTT. Protein: CSVMGLRGTDTQYF.

CDR3 residues: CASRQSGTGGGEQYF. For the CDR3, the DNA is TGTGCCAGCAGACAATCCGGGACAGGGGGTGGGGAGCAGTACTTC. The genes are TRBV7-6 and TRBJ2-7; 11 positions agree with TRBD1. Germline CDR1 SGHVS, CDR2 FNYEAQ. Trimming took 6 bases from V and 7 from J; bases not matched to a gene: 11. This CDR3 has 15 residues.